The 8 T cell receptor beta chains presented below share a single source sample, sequenced in a study of beta chain features in type 1 diabetes. As every portion of the isolated RNA was reverse transcribed, the sequencing read expressed TCRB transcripts. The table came from immunoSEQ multiplex PCR; TCRdb's copy has only in-frame clones and leaves some out. The table records around 280,000 clones, over 14% of them present only once. Antigen specificity for these receptors is unknown. Points from the study as a whole: Moderately but significantly shorter TCRB CDR3s were found in Type 1 diabetes patients in all four CD4+ subsets.

Sequencing was performed on naive CD4+ T cells from blood. These receptors were taken from a young man with type 1 diabetes.

J is TRBJ2-3 and V is TRBV29-1; D not certain. The CDR3 is made up of 12 amino acids. The V gene lost 5 bases and the J gene lost 6 bases, with 12 bases spanning the gap. Germline V CDR1 and CDR2: SQVTM, ANQGSEA. The CDR3 loop is CSVKLLLDTQYF. CDR3 DNA: TGCAGCGTTAAGCTATTGTTGGATACGCAGTATTTT.

The sample holds a few counts of this clone. The chain couples TRBV5-4 to TRBJ2-6; TRBD1 aligns across 7 bases. Germline trimming cut 1 base from V and 1 base from J; bases unmatched to any gene: 11. Per germline, CDR1 SGHNT and CDR2 YYREEE (reference sequence). The CDR3 consists of 19 residues. The CDR3, as DNA: TGTGCCAGCAGCTTGATTGGAGGTCAGGGGGATTCTGGGGCCAACGTCCTGACTTTC. It encodes CASSLIGGQGDSGANVLTF.

The chain joins TRBV7-2 to TRBJ2-7; the D gene is possibly TRBD1 (5 bases). The CDR3 length is 14 residues. Per germline, CDR1 SGHTA and CDR2 FQGNSA. The V and J ends lost 3 bases and 2 bases respectively, with 11 bases between them. The CDR3 region has the DNA TGTGCCAGCAGCTTGGTGTCAGGGACCTACGAGCAGTACTTC. Translation: CASSLVSGTYEQYF.

This chain connects TRBV7-2 to TRBJ2-7, with a possible D match to TRBD2 (7 bases). The CDR3 is 15 amino acids. V was shortened by 5 bases and J by 3 bases, with 17 bases between the two germline ends. Per germline, CDR1 SGHTA and CDR2 FQGNSA. CDR3 in amino acids: CASSPAPGGHYEQYF. Written as DNA, the CDR3 is TGTGCCAGCAGCCCCGCACCGGGGGGCCACTACGAGCAGTACTTC.

The chain carries TRBV25-1 and TRBJ2-7; TRBD1 might be the D (6 bases). The CDR3 length is 12 residues. Germline V CDR1 and CDR2: MGHDK, SYGVNS. V was pared by 6 bases and J by 0 bases, with 6 bases between. The chain's CDR3 is CASRQGSYEQYF. CDR3 coding DNA: TGTGCCAGCAGACAGGGCTCCTACGAGCAGTACTTC.

The chain recombines TRBV28 with TRBJ2-7; 9 nucleotides agree with TRBD2. This CDR3 spans 17 amino acids. Germline values: CDR1 MDHEN, CDR2 SYDVKM. The V gene end was trimmed by 1 base and the J gene end by 0 bases; junction bases not matched to a gene: 7. The CDR3 here is CASSLSLAGPHSYEQYF. CDR3 bases: TGTGCCAGCAGTTTATCCCTAGCGGGGCCGCACTCCTACGAGCAGTACTTC. The full variable domain, in which reference TRBV28 and TRBJ2-7 provide the parts outside the CDR3, is DVKVTQSSRYLVKRTGEKVFLECVQDMDHENMFWYRQDPGLGLRLIYFSYDVKMKEKGDIPEGYSVSREKKERFSLILESASTNQTSMYLCASSLSLAGPHSYEQYFGPGTRLTVT.

The chain couples TRBV28 to TRBJ1-2, with D perhaps matching TRBD1 (6 bases). Germline V CDR1 and CDR2: MDHEN, SYDVKM. The CDR3 consists of 15 residues. V was cut by 1 base and J by 8 bases, with 17 bases left in between. DNA of the CDR3: TGTGCCAGCAGTTTATTCTGGGGGCGGAGGTCCGGCTACACCTTC. Amino acid sequence: CASSLFWGRRSGYTF.

This clone was found a few times. The chain carries TRBV28 and TRBJ1-1, with TRBD1 matching over 11 bases. The germline V gene has CDR1 MDHEN and CDR2 SYDVKM. This CDR3 contains 14 residues. J lost 1 base, V lost 9 bases, and 4 bases had no gene match. CDR3 coding DNA: TGTGCCAGTAGGACAGGGGGCAGGAACACTGAAGCTTTCTTT. It yields the protein CASRTGGRNTEAFF.